This is a list of T cell receptor beta chains from one sample in a study of cytomegalovirus exposure and HLA in healthy donors. TCRdb's copy holds only in-frame clones and misses some; the assay was immunoSEQ multiplex PCR. The sample consists of 85,000 to 100,000 clones, 64% of them appearing once. Material: PBMCs. These receptors originate from a human donor in good health. The CDR3 runs from the conserved cysteine through the conserved F or W. A D gene is named only where the DNA matches it firmly. A row's size may be missing; if present it is once, few, many or a size class.

.	.	TRBJ1-2	TRBV29-1	CSVDLAGYGYTF	TGCAGCGTTGACCTGGCGGGCTATGGCTACACCTTC
.	.	TRBJ1-5	TRBV19	CASSMRQTNQPQHF	TGTGCCAGTAGTATGCGGCAGACCAATCAGCCCCAGCATTTT
.	.	TRBJ1-6	TRBV19	CASSNQGLRSNSPLHF	TGTGCCAGTAGTAATCAGGGATTAAGAAGTAATTCACCCCTCCACTTT
.	TRBD2	TRBJ2-3	TRBV2	CASSRAGSTDTQYF	TGTGCCAGCAGCCGAGCGGGGAGCACAGATACGCAGTATTTT
.	TRBD1	TRBJ1-5	TRBV7-8	CASSLGYTGETGHQPQHF	TGTGCCAGCAGCTTAGGATATACAGGGGAGACTGGTCATCAGCCCCAGCATTTT
.	.	TRBJ2-3	TRBV7-2	CASSLAGTSTDTQYF	TGTGCCAGCAGCTTAGCTGGGACTAGCACAGATACGCAGTATTTT
.	.	TRBJ2-1	TRBV27	CASSLSSPLSHNEQFF	TGTGCCAGCAGTTTATCTTCTCCCCTTAGCCACAATGAGCAGTTCTTC
.	TRBD1	TRBJ2-7	TRBV15	CATSRDSPTGGYEQYF	TGTGCCACCAGCAGAGATAGCCCGACAGGGGGCTACGAGCAGTACTTC
.	.	TRBJ1-3	TRBV7-8	CASSLGETLRNTIYF	TGTGCCAGCAGCTTAGGGGAGACTCTTCGAAACACCATATATTTT
few	.	TRBJ1-1	TRBV7-9	CASRRPGGGNTEAFF	TGTGCCAGCAGACGACCTGGCGGAGGAAACACTGAAGCTTTCTTT
.	TRBD2	TRBJ2-1	TRBV7-2	CASSLDQRGSYNEQFF	TGTGCCAGCAGCTTGGACCAGCGGGGCTCCTACAATGAGCAGTTCTTC
.	.	TRBJ1-1	TRBV29-1	CSVATVSPEAFF	TGCAGCGTAGCGACAGTTTCTCCTGAAGCTTTCTTT
.	.	TRBJ2-3	TRBV21-1	CASTTGGDATDTQYF	TGTGCCAGCACTACAGGGGGGGACGCCACAGATACGCAGTATTTT
.	TRBD1	TRBJ1-5	TRBV4-3	CASSQWDRAQPQHF	TGCGCCAGCAGCCAATGGGACAGGGCTCAGCCCCAGCATTTT
.	TRBD1	TRBJ2-1	TRBV18	CASSPGQTFYNEQFF	TGTGCCAGCTCACCGGGACAGACGTTCTACAATGAGCAGTTCTTC
.	.	TRBJ2-5	TRBV2	CASSESQQETQYF	TGTGCCAGCAGTGAAAGCCAACAAGAGACCCAGTACTTC
.	TRBD1	TRBJ2-5	TRBV5-1	CASSLGFLGQNQETQYF	TGCGCCAGCAGCTTGGGTTTCTTGGGACAGAACCAAGAGACCCAGTACTTC
once	.	TRBJ2-7	TRBV6-5	CATSRPRGSGYEQYF	TGTGCCACCTCTCGCCCAAGAGGGAGTGGCTACGAGCAGTACTTC
.	TRBD1	TRBJ1-1	TRBV18	CASSPIGTGVITEAFF	TGTGCCAGCTCACCTATAGGGACAGGGGTAATCACTGAAGCTTTCTTT
.	.	TRBJ2-2	TRBV7-9	CASSLEQANTGELFF	TGTGCCAGCAGCTTAGAACAGGCGAACACCGGGGAGCTGTTTTTT
.	TRBD1	TRBJ2-5	TRBV15	CATSRGFGTGEETQYF	TGTGCCACCAGCAGAGGTTTCGGGACAGGGGAAGAGACCCAGTACTTC
.	TRBD1	TRBJ2-7	TRBV7-2	CASSSDRGAYEQYF	TGTGCCAGCAGCTCCGACAGGGGAGCCTACGAGCAGTACTTC
.	TRBD2	TRBJ2-1	TRBV7-3	CASSFSSGGQYNEQFF	TGTGCCAGCAGCTTTTCTAGCGGGGGGCAGTACAATGAGCAGTTCTTC
.	.	TRBJ1-4	TRBV4-1	CASSQEGTGREKLFF	TGCGCCAGCAGCCAAGAAGGAACGGGAAGGGAAAAACTGTTTTTT
.	.	TRBJ1-3	TRBV4-1	CASSQVGGSSGNTIYF	TGCGCCAGCAGCCAAGTAGGCGGATCCTCTGGAAACACCATATATTTT
few	.	TRBJ2-7	TRBV7-9	CASSFVSGEQYF	TGTGCCAGCAGCTTTGTTTCGGGGGAGCAGTACTTC
.	.	TRBJ2-2	TRBV11-3	CASSPLQKRNTGELFF	TGTGCCAGCAGCCCCTTACAGAAAAGGAACACCGGGGAGCTGTTTTTT
.	.	TRBJ2-3	TRBV19	CASSTLGVRTDTQYF	TGTGCCAGTAGTACCCTCGGGGTCCGCACAGATACGCAGTATTTT
.	.	TRBJ1-1	TRBV7-8	CASSLDRGLNTEAFF	TGTGCCAGCAGCTTAGATCGGGGGTTGAACACTGAAGCTTTCTTT
.	TRBD1	TRBJ2-6	TRBV5-4	CASSRGQGAIGANVLTF	TGTGCCAGCAGCCGAGGACAGGGGGCGATCGGGGCCAACGTCCTGACTTTC
.	TRBD1	TRBJ1-1	TRBV11-3	CASSFPRTGGLGMNTEAFF	TGTGCCAGCAGCTTCCCGAGGACAGGGGGTTTGGGAATGAACACTGAAGCTTTCTTT
.	.	TRBJ1-3	TRBV19	CASSTGIAGSGNTIYF	TGTGCCAGTAGTACAGGGATTGCGGGAAGCGGAAACACCATATATTTT
.	TRBD1	TRBJ2-7	TRBV4-2	CASSHDRGTYEQYF	TGTGCCAGCAGCCACGACAGGGGGACCTACGAGCAGTACTTC
.	TRBD2	TRBJ2-7	TRBV4-3	CASSQFPGSAGGPYEQYF	TGCGCCAGCAGCCAGTTCCCGGGGTCAGCGGGGGGGCCCTACGAGCAGTACTTC
few	.	TRBJ2-5	TRBV9	CASSVEGARGVETQYF	TGTGCCAGCAGCGTAGAGGGGGCGCGGGGTGTGGAGACCCAGTACTTC
.	.	TRBJ1-2	TRBV4-3	CASSQDQASGYGYTF	TGCGCCAGCAGCCAAGATCAGGCAAGCGGGTATGGCTACACCTTC
.	TRBD1	TRBJ2-3	TRBV25-1	CASSDPGQSTDTQYF	TGTGCCAGCAGTGATCCGGGACAGTCAACAGATACGCAGTATTTT
.	.	TRBJ1-1	TRBV9	CASSVVTQNTEAFF	TGTGCCAGCAGCGTAGTGACACAGAACACTGAAGCTTTCTTT
.	TRBD1	TRBJ1-2	TRBV2	CASIRQGLTYGYTF	TGTGCCAGCATTCGACAGGGGTTGACTTATGGCTACACCTTC
.	.	TRBJ2-5	TRBV5-4	CASKRGETQYF	TGTGCCAGCAAGAGAGGAGAGACCCAGTACTTC
.	TRBD2	TRBJ2-3	TRBV7-2	CASSKSGGGPSGTQYF	TGTGCCAGCAGCAAAAGCGGGGGGGGACCCTCGGGTACGCAGTATTTT
few	.	TRBJ1-1	TRBV6-1	CASSEPQGRAFF	TGTGCCAGCAGTGAACCTCAGGGTAGAGCTTTCTTT
.	.	TRBJ2-7	TRBV5-4	CASSWGASGIYEQYF	TGTGCCAGCAGCTGGGGGGCTAGCGGAATCTACGAGCAGTACTTC
few	.	TRBJ1-3	TRBV5-4	CASSSGPLSGNTIYF	TGTGCCAGCAGCAGCGGACCGCTCTCTGGAAACACCATATATTTT
.	.	TRBJ2-1	TRBV29-1	CSVEGGARYNEQFF	TGCAGCGTCGAGGGGGGGGCCCGCTACAATGAGCAGTTCTTC
.	.	TRBJ2-7	TRBV4-1	CASSQEFRGTKAYEQYF	TGCGCCAGCAGCCAAGAGTTTCGGGGGACCAAAGCCTACGAGCAGTACTTC
.	TRBD1	TRBJ1-2	TRBV7-2	CASSTHRGNYGYTF	TGTGCCAGCAGCACACACAGGGGCAACTATGGCTACACCTTC
.	TRBD2	TRBJ2-5	TRBV5-6	CASSLLAGGRETQYF	TGTGCCAGCAGCCTTTTAGCGGGGGGGCGAGAGACCCAGTACTTC
.	.	TRBJ1-1	TRBV7-3	CASSRSPGLMNTEAFF	TGTGCCAGCAGCCGTTCGCCAGGTCTAATGAACACTGAAGCTTTCTTT
few	.	TRBJ1-4	TRBV25-1	CASSQSEGVYGKLFF	TGTGCCAGCAGTCAGAGCGAGGGAGTGTATGGAAAACTGTTTTTT
once	TRBD2	TRBJ2-7	TRBV6-5	CASSYSIRGGIEQYF	TGTGCCAGCAGTTACTCGATTCGGGGGGGCATCGAGCAGTACTTC
.	TRBD1	TRBJ2-3	TRBV7-9	CASSREQGFNTDTQYF	TGTGCCAGCAGCCGTGAACAGGGGTTCAACACAGATACGCAGTATTTT
.	TRBD2	TRBJ2-3	TRBV9	CASSVGFSGGTDTQYF	TGTGCCAGCAGCGTAGGGTTTAGCGGGGGCACAGATACGCAGTATTTT
.	.	TRBJ1-2	TRBV25-1	CASREESNYGYTF	TGTGCCAGCCGGGAGGAGTCTAACTATGGCTACACCTTC
once	.	TRBJ1-1	TRBV18	CASSLSDSNTEAFF	TGTGCCAGCTCACTTTCGGACAGCAACACTGAAGCTTTCTTT
.	.	TRBJ2-7	TRBV7-7	CASSQSRGSEQYF	TGTGCCAGCAGCCAGTCAAGGGGGAGCGAGCAGTACTTC
.	TRBD1	TRBJ2-3	TRBV18	CASSRDRGRTDTQYF	TGTGCCAGCTCACGGGACAGGGGGAGGACAGATACGCAGTATTTT
.	TRBD1	TRBJ1-4	TRBV5-1	CASSGGQVNEKLFF	TGCGCCAGCAGTGGGGGACAGGTTAATGAAAAACTGTTTTTT
.	.	TRBJ1-1	TRBV5-4	CASSATGGTEAFF	TGTGCCAGCAGCGCCACCGGTGGCACTGAAGCTTTCTTT